The 2 T cell receptor beta chains reported below all come from one sample, sequenced in a study of cytomegalovirus exposure and HLA in healthy donors. PCR amplification relied on 60 Vbeta primers (plus 13 Jbeta primers). Some clones are missing from TCRdb's copy, which holds only in-frame ones; the method was immunoSEQ multiplex PCR. The data hold approximately 110,000 clones, with just over 15% observed a single time. Sequencing was carried out using PBMCs. These receptors were taken from a woman aged 18-30 years in good health and CMV-seronegative.

This clone was seen a handful of times. The rearrangement links TRBV6-1 to TRBJ1-1; D gene ambiguous. Germline loops: CDR1 MNHNS, CDR2 SASEGT. The V end was cut by 4 bases, the J end by 3 bases, with 9 bases between. The CDR3 is 13 residues long. CDR3 in amino acids: CASSVNRDTEAFF. Here the CDR3 DNA reads TGTGCCAGCAGTGTCAACCGGGACACTGAAGCTTTCTTT.

The sample holds one count of this clone. The chain recombines TRBV6-1 with TRBJ1-1; possibly TRBD1 for D (5 bases). V lost 10 bases and J lost 3, with 12 bases in between. CDR1 is MNHNS, CDR2 SASEGT, per germline. There are 12 residues in the CDR3. CDR3 loop: CATRQKDTEAFF. CDR3 nucleotides: TGTGCCACCAGACAGAAGGACACTGAAGCTTTCTTT.